What follows describes a single T cell receptor (beta chain). Its cognate antigen is unknown. Trimming at V came to 6 bases and at J to 1 base, leaving 13 bases not matched to a gene. Germline CDR1 and CDR2: MNHEY and SMNVEV (reference sequence). The CDR3 has 18 residues. The data derive from a study of T cell repertoires in cytomegalovirus infection. TCRdb re-called the reads with MiXCR, one entry per CDR3 protein. The sample consists of about 920,000 distinct CDR3 sequences, around 32% of them appearing once. The material sequenced was cultured CD8+ T cells from PBMCs, taken from culture after CMV antigen stimulation. The TCR comes from a human donor in good health (CMV status not recorded). Some clones in this sample may be carry-over from other donors' samples. V usage is TRBV27 and J usage is TRBJ1-5; the match to TRBD1 covers 9 bases. The CDR3 nucleotides read TGTGCCAGCAGCCGGGGGACAGGGAGGAGACTAAGCAATCAGCCCCAGCATTTT. The encoded protein is CASSRGTGRRLSNQPQHF.